These T cell receptor beta chains were read from a single sample in a study of post-analysis software for immune sequencing data. MiXCR was run by TCRdb on the PCR reads, yielding one entry per CDR3 protein. The sample contains some 500,000 distinct CDR3 sequences, roughly 45% of which appear only once. Sequenced sample: blood. Source of these receptors: a girl under 18 with multiple sclerosis. CDR3s include the opening cysteine and the closing phenylalanine or tryptophan.

TRBV29-1,CSVEFSYEQYF
TRBV11-1,CASSYHREASYEQYF
TRBV29-1,CSVERTQETQYF
TRBV6-5,CASSSRDGYEQYF
TRBV12-3/TRBV12-4,CASSFTGGERFF
TRBV20-1,CSALAGGYQETQYF
TRBV12-3/TRBV12-4,CASSLDNSPLFF
TRBV20-1,CSATLAGRETQYF
TRBV12-3/TRBV12-4,CASSLWLAGYYEQYF
TRBV3-1,CASSQRSSSYEQYF
TRBV24-1,CATSDSPGQGANGYTF
TRBV12-3/TRBV12-4,CASSLEGTGNTEAFF
TRBV7-2,CASSLRAGETQYF
TRBV29-1,CSVEVGKPHNEQFF
TRBV5-1,CASSPTGTANNEQFF
TRBV20-1,CSARDRAGTSGRYNEQFF
TRBV5-1,CASSLRDGGNNEQFF
TRBV6-1,CASSERAGTYQETQYF
TRBV20-1,CSANPRQGSFYEQYF
TRBV25-1,CASSWGVGYTF
TRBV7-6,CASSPITGVRPYGYTF
TRBV7-9,CASSLDLGGETDTQYF
TRBV3-1,CASSQASGGFYEQYF
TRBV6-5,CASSYSWGDYGHTF
TRBV5-4,CASSSAGGSTSDTQYF
TRBV7-9,CASSSKTGLGNEQFF
TRBV5-1,CASSLPSGSYEQYF
TRBV20-1,CSARRVQGRTEAFF
TRBV20-1,CSAPDRADTQYF
TRBV20-1,CSARTGEVDYNEQYF
TRBV6-6,CPTAGASGSWYIQYF
TRBV18,CASSPPSLETQYF
TRBV27,CASSLSGRSSYNEQFF
TRBV5-1,CASSPGQGTEKLFF
TRBV29-1,CSVETNRGGTAYF
TRBV11-2,CASSSPREYGYTF
TRBV9,CASSVGGQVVNEQFF
TRBV7-9,CASSNPPADEQFF
TRBV7-8,CASSIQGSEQYF
TRBV20-1,CSAPRGGLAFF
TRBV5-1,CASSGPGALSTDTQYF
TRBV5-6,CASSFTDSYNEQFF
TRBV24-1,CATSGGTGGWNEQFF
TRBV12-3/TRBV12-4,CASSSPSGAYEQYF
TRBV20-1,CSASGELAGVYEQYF